This is a list of T cell receptor beta chains from one sample in a study of T cells expressing NK-cell markers. TCRdb re-called the 5' RACE reads and catalogs CDR3 proteins one per entry, DNA excluded. The sample has about 160,000 distinct CDR3 sequences, and its top ten clones hold 20% to 25%. Sequenced input: blood T cells: a sorted CD56 or NKG2C T cell subset, CD4+ or CD8+ T cells, or bulk PBMC T cells (not recorded which). All receptors derive from a man aged 18-75 years in good health. Each CDR3 is given with its conserved first and last residue. The order of the fields is V gene, J gene, CDR3 protein.

V gene: TRBV6-4; J gene: TRBJ2-2; CDR3 protein: CASSDGQGDTGELFF
V gene: TRBV7-6; J gene: TRBJ2-2; CDR3 protein: CASSYGTLGGELFF
V gene: TRBV2; J gene: TRBJ2-1; CDR3 protein: CASSELGTSASYNEQFF
V gene: TRBV7-9; J gene: TRBJ2-2; CDR3 protein: CASSLAGERTGELFF
V gene: TRBV4-1; J gene: TRBJ1-2; CDR3 protein: CASSATGANYGYTF
V gene: TRBV12-3/TRBV12-4; J gene: TRBJ2-7; CDR3 protein: CASSFAGMGSYEQYF
V gene: TRBV6-1; J gene: TRBJ1-1; CDR3 protein: CASSSMGGNTEAFF
V gene: TRBV4-2; J gene: TRBJ2-1; CDR3 protein: CASRSPGYNEQFF
V gene: TRBV3-1; J gene: TRBJ1-1; CDR3 protein: CASSQAGWYTEAFF
V gene: TRBV13; J gene: TRBJ2-7; CDR3 protein: CASSPQALREVEQYF
V gene: TRBV2; J gene: TRBJ1-2; CDR3 protein: CASRPPGQGAYGYTF
V gene: TRBV12-3/TRBV12-4; J gene: TRBJ1-1; CDR3 protein: CASSTDRVRNTEAFF
V gene: TRBV2; J gene: TRBJ1-6; CDR3 protein: CASSWDTGSSYNSPLHF